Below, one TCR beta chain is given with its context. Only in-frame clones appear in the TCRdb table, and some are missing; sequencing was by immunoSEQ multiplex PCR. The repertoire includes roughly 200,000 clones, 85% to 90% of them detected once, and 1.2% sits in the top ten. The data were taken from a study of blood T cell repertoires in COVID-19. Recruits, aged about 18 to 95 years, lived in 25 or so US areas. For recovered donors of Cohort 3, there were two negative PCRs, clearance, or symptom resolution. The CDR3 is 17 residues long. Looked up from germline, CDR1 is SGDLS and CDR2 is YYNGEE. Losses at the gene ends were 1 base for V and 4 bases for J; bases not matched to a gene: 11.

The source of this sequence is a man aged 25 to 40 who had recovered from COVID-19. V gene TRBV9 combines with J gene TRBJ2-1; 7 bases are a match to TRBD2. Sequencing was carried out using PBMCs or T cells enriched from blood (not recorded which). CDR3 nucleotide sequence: TGTGCCAGCAGCGTATCCAGGGCTAGCGGAAATTACAATGAGCAGTTCTTC. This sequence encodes CASSVSRASGNYNEQFF.